Detailed here is one TCR beta chain. This sample was included in a study of blood T cell repertoires in COVID-19. Looking at the study overall: From the United States, Italy and Spain came samples of acute and convalescent COVID-19. Sample material is recorded as cDNA or gDNA derived from T cells, B-cell-depleted T cells, or PBMCs.

Original processing notes: Nucleated cell number was recorded as an estimate derived from reference gene primer amplification. Profiling relied on immunoSEQ multiplex PCR, and the TCRdb table lists in-frame clones only, not all of them. The V and J calls and clone size come from that table; D and trimming were worked out from the DNA. The data contain about 270,000 clones, approximately 87% of them seen just once; the ten biggest clones take up less than 3%. The CDR3 has 14 residues. The V gene lost 4 bases and the J gene lost 2 bases, with 10 bases spanning the gap. Germline lookup yields CDR1 SGHDT and CDR2 YYEEEE.

The sample taken for sequencing was peripheral blood. This receptor was taken from a woman aged 50 to 65 with acute or convalescent COVID-19. The chain joins TRBV5-6 to TRBJ1-5; perhaps TRBD1 as D (5 bases). The CDR3 region has the DNA TGTGCCAGCAGCCTGACAGTGGGCAATCAGCCCCAGCATTTT. It yields the protein CASSLTVGNQPQHF.